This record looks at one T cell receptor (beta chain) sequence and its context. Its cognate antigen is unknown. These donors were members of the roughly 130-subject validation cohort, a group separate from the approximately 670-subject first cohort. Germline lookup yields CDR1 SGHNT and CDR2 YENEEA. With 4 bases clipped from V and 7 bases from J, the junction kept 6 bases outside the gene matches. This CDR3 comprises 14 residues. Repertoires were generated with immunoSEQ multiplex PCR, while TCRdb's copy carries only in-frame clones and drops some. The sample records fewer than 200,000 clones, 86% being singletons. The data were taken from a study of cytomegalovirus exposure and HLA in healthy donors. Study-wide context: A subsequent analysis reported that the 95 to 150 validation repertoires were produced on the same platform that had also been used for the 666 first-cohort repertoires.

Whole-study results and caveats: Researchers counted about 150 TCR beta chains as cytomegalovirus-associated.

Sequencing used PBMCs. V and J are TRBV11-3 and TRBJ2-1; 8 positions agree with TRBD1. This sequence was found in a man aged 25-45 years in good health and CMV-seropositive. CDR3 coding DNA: TGTGCCAGCAGCTCGACCAACAGGGGGAATGAGCAGTTCTTC. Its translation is CASSSTNRGNEQFF.